Presented here are 9 T cell receptor beta chains from one specimen sequenced in a study of T cell changes during pregnancy in multiple sclerosis. Repertoires were generated with immunoSEQ multiplex PCR, while TCRdb's copy carries only in-frame clones and drops some. Of approximately 130,000 clones in the sample, less than 97% were seen once. This specimen was peripheral blood, taken after pregnancy. These receptors originate from a female donor with multiple sclerosis, enrolled in a pregnancy study.

The chain combines TRBV6-5 with TRBJ2-2; weak D call: TRBD2 (6 bases). The length of the CDR3 is 15 residues. CDR1 is MNHEY and CDR2 is SVGAGI in the germline V gene. V was pared by 2 bases and J by 5 bases, with 12 bases between. In DNA form, the CDR3 reads TGTGCCAGCAGTTACGGGCTGGAGGGGACCGGGGAGCTGTTTTTT. Its translation is CASSYGLEGTGELFF.

Here the CDR3 reads CATEDRGPGLAFF. CDR3 bases: TGTGCCACCGAAGACAGGGGACCCGGCCTAGCTTTCTTT. V and J are TRBV19 and TRBJ1-1, with 8 bases aligning to TRBD1. With V trimmed by 10 bases and J by 10 bases, 14 bases remained unmatched. CDR1 is LNHDA and CDR2 is SQIVND in the germline V gene (reference sequence). The CDR3 length is 13 residues. The variable domain in full, completed from reference TRBV19 and TRBJ1-1, reads DGGITQSPKYLFRKEGQNVTLSCEQNLNHDAMYWYRQDPGQGLRLIYYSQIVNDFQKGDIAEGYSVSREKKESFPLTVTSAQKNPTAFYLCATEDRGPGLAFFGQGTRLTVV.

CDR3 DNA: TGTGCCATCAGTAAGAACGGACAGGCTGCCTATGGCTACACCTTC. Residues: CAISKNGQAAYGYTF. V is TRBV10-3 and J is TRBJ1-2; 7 bases map to TRBD1. The CDR3 has 15 amino acids. Trimming removed 5 bases from V and 4 bases from J; junction bases left unmatched: 10. Per the germline V gene, CDR1 is ENHRY and CDR2 is SYGVKD.

This chain uses TRBV23-1 with TRBJ2-3; 13 bases align to TRBD2. TRBV23-1 is marked as an open reading frame, function uncertain. This CDR3 region has 20 residues. V gave up 0 bases and J gave up 4 bases; unmatched junction bases: 13. The CDR3 is CASSQSLGTSGTEAADTQYF. The CDR3, as DNA: TGCGCCAGCAGTCAATCCTTGGGGACTAGCGGGACGGAAGCGGCAGATACGCAGTATTTT.

J is TRBJ1-5 and V is TRBV27; TRBD1 is a possible D gene (5 bases). Deletions cut 8 bases from V and 1 base from J, with 24 bases between. The CDR3 is made up of 18 amino acids. Germline V gene sequence: CDR1 MNHEY, CDR2 SMNVEV (reference sequence). The CDR3 nucleotides are TGTGCCAGCCGGGAGTGGGCGACAGTGGGCCTAAGCAATCAGCCCCAGCATTTT. Translating gives CASREWATVGLSNQPQHF.

The V and J genes are TRBV7-2 and TRBJ2-4; 8 bases match TRBD2. CDR1 and CDR2 (germline): SGHTA, FQGNSA. The CDR3 sequence is 19 residues long. After removal of 1 base from V and 2 bases from J, the junction contained 13 bases not matched to a gene. The CDR3 loop is CASSLGTSLGRGTKNIQYF. The DNA of the CDR3 is TGTGCCAGCAGCTTAGGGACTAGCCTAGGGAGGGGGACCAAAAACATTCAGTACTTC.

This clone was counted a few times. The V gene is TRBV29-1, the J gene TRBJ1-1; 8 bases agree with TRBD1. The CDR3 contains 14 residues. V was pared by 1 base and J by 0 bases, with 1 base of the junction left unmatched. CDR1 is SQVTM and CDR2 is ANQGSEA in the germline V gene. CDR3 sequence: CSVEGGQVNTEAFF. The CDR3 coding sequence is TGCAGCGTTGAAGGGGGACAGGTGAACACTGAAGCTTTCTTT. Together with reference TRBV29-1 and TRBJ1-1, the CDR3 gives the full variable domain: SAVISQKPSRDICQRGTSLTIQCQVDSQVTMMFWYRQQPGQSLTLIATANQGSEATYESGFVIDKFPISRPNLTFSTLTVSNMSPEDSSIYLCSVEGGQVNTEAFFGQGTRLTVV.

J is TRBJ2-2 and V is TRBV18; weak D call: TRBD2 (6 bases). Germline V CDR1 and CDR2: KGHSH, LQKENI. V was clipped by 3 bases and J by 4 bases, with 21 bases between them. This CDR3 contains 18 residues. The CDR3 coding sequence is TGTGCCAGCTCACCGCTACGATCTCCGGGGGTAGGCACCGGGGAGCTGTTTTTT. The encoded protein is CASSPLRSPGVGTGELFF.

This rearrangement joins TRBV9 to TRBJ2-7, with a possible D match to TRBD1 (5 bases). CDR3 length: 15 residues. The V and J ends lost 3 bases and 0 bases respectively, with 13 bases between them. The germline gives CDR1 SGDLS, CDR2 YYNGEE. This CDR3 reads CASSARDSHSYEQYF. Written as DNA, the CDR3 is TGTGCCAGCAGCGCAAGAGACAGCCACTCCTACGAGCAGTACTTC.